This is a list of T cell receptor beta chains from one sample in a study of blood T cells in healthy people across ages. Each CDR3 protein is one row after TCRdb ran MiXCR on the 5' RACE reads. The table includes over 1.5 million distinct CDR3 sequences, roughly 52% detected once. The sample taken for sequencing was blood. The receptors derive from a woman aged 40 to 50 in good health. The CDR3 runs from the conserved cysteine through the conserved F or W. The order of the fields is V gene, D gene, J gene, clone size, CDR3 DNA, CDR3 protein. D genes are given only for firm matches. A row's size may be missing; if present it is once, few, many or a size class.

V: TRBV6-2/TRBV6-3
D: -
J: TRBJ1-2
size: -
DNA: TGTGCCAGCAGTTACTCGGGGAATTGGGCTAACTATGGCTACACCTTC
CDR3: CASSYSGNWANYGYTF

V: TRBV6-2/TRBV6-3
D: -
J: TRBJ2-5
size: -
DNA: TGTGCCAGCAGCCCCCATGTCGGGAAAGAGACCCAGTACTTC
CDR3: CASSPHVGKETQYF

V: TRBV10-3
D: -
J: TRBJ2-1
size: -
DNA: TGTGCCATCATGGCTACGGAAGAGCAGTTCTTC
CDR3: CAIMATEEQFF

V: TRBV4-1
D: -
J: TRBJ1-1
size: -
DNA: TGCGCCAGCAGCACATACAGGGTGAACACTGAAGCTTTCTTT
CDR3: CASSTYRVNTEAFF

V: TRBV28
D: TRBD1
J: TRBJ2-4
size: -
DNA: TGTGCCAGCAGTCCTGGACAGGGGATAAACATTCAGTACTTC
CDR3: CASSPGQGINIQYF

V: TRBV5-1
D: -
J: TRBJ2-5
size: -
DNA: TGCGCCAGCAGCTGGCCGGCTGAAGAGACCCAGTACTTC
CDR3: CASSWPAEETQYF

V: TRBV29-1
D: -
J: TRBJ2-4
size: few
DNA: TGCAGCGTTGATGCGGGTCGGGGGCAGTACTTC
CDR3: CSVDAGRGQYF

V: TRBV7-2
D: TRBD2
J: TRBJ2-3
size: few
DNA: TGTGCCAGCAGCTTAGGGGGACTAGCGGGATCAGATACGCAGTATTTT
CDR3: CASSLGGLAGSDTQYF

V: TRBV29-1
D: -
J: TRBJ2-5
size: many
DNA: TGCAGCGTTGATGGGGAGACCCAGTACTTC
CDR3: CSVDGETQYF

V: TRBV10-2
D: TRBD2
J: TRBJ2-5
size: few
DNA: TGCGCCACCTTCGGAACCGGGACTAGCGGGTATCTTGAAGAGACCCAGTACTTC
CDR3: CATFGTGTSGYLEETQYF

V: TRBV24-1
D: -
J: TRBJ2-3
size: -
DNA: TGTGCCACCAGTTCAAGAACAGATAGGCAGTATTTT
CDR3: CATSSRTDRQYF

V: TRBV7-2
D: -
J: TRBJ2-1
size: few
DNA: TGTGCCAGCCAGCTTAGTAGTAGATTATACAATGAGCAGTTCTTC
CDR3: CASQLSSRLYNEQFF

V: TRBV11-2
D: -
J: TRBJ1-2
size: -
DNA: TGTGCCAGCAGCGCGATGGCGGGGGTTGTTTCGGATGGCTACACCTTC
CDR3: CASSAMAGVVSDGYTF

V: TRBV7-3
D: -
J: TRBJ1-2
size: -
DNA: TGTGCCAGCAGCTTAGGTGGGCAGAACGGCTACACCTTC
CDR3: CASSLGGQNGYTF

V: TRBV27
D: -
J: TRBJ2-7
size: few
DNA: TGTGCCAGCAGTTTCCAGGGAACAGGAACCTACGAGCAGTACTTC
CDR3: CASSFQGTGTYEQYF

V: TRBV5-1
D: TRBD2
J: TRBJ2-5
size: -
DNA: TGCGCCAGCAGCTTGGGGCCGGTATCGGGAGGGACCCAGTACTTC
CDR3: CASSLGPVSGGTQYF

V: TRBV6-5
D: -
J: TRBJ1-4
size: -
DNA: TGTGCCAGCAGTTACTACGGATCAAAACTGTTTTTT
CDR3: CASSYYGSKLFF

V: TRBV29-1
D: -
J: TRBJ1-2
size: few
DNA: TGCAGCGCATGCTGCGGCTACACCTTC
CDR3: CSACCGYTF

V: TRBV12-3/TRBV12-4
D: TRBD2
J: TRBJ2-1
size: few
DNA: TGTGCCAGCACCCCATTGGGACTAGCGGGCCGTGAGCAGTTCTTC
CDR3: CASTPLGLAGREQFF

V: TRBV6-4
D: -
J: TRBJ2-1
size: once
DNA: TGTGCCAGCAGCGAGGGGTCGGGCAATGAGCAGTTCTTC
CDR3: CASSEGSGNEQFF

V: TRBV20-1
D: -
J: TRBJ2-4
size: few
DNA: TGCAGTGCTACGCTAGCCAAAAACATTCAGTACTTC
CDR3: CSATLAKNIQYF

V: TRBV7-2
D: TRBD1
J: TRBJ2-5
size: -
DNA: TGTGCCAGCAGCCCTACTCAGGGGGAAGAGACCCAGTACTTC
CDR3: CASSPTQGEETQYF

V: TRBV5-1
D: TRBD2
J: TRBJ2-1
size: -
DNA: TGCGCCAGCAGCGCGCCTAGCGGGGGCTACAATGAGCAGTTCTTC
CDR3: CASSAPSGGYNEQFF

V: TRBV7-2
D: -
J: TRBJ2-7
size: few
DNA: TGTGCCAGCAGCCCCCGGGGGCTGGGCGCCTACGAGCAGTACTTC
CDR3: CASSPRGLGAYEQYF

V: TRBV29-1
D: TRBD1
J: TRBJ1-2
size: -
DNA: TGCAGCGTTGAAAATCGGACAGGGCCAGCTAACTATGGCTACACCTTC
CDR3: CSVENRTGPANYGYTF

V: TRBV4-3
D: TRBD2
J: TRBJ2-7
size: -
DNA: TGCGCCAGCAGCCAGCCCGGGACTAGCAGACAATACAATGAGCAGTACTTC
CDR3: CASSQPGTSRQYNEQYF

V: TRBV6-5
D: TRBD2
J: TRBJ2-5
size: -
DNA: TGTGCCAGCAGTATCCGGGACTACGTGAAGGAGACCCAGTACTTC
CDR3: CASSIRDYVKETQYF

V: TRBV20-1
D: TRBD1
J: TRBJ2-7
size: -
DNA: TGCAGTGCTAGGAAACAGGGGGTAACCTACGAGCAGTACTTC
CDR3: CSARKQGVTYEQYF

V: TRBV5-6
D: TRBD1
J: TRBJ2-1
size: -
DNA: TGTGCCAGCAGCTCATGGGACAGTCCAAATGAGCAGTTCTTC
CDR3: CASSSWDSPNEQFF

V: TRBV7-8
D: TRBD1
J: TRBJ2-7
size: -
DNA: TGTGCCAGCAGCTCGGATACCGGGCAGGGGGCCTACGAGCAGTACTTC
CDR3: CASSSDTGQGAYEQYF

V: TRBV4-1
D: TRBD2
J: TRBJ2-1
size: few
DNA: TGCGCCAGCAGCAGGCTAGCGGGGTCGAGCTCCTACAATGAGCAGTTCTTC
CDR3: CASSRLAGSSSYNEQFF

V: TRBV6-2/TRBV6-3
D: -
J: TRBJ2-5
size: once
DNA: TGTGCCAGCAGTTACTCCGTCATAGGAAACCAAGAGACCCAGTACTTC
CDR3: CASSYSVIGNQETQYF

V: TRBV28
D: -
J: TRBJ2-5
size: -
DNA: TGTGCCAGCAGTCTAAGAGGGGGGAGGTCGGAGACCCAGTACTTC
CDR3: CASSLRGGRSETQYF

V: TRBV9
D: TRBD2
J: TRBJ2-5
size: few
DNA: TGTGCCAGCAGCGAGGCCCTAGCGGGGCAAGAGACCCAGTACTTC
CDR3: CASSEALAGQETQYF

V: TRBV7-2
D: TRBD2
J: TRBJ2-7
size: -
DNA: TGTGCCAGCAGCTCCCGCGGGGGGTTCTACGAGCAGTACTTC
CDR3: CASSSRGGFYEQYF

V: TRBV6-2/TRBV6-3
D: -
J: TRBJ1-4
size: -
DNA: TGTGCCAGCAGTTACCCGAACCTGGGGGGAACTAATGAAAAACTGTTTTTT
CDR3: CASSYPNLGGTNEKLFF

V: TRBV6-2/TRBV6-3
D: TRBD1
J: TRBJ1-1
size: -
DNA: TGTGCCAGCAGTTACGAGACAGGGGGGCGGACTGAAGCTTTCTTT
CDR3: CASSYETGGRTEAFF

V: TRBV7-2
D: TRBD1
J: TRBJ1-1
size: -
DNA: TGTGCCAGCAGCTTAGCGCCGACAGGGTATAATATGAACACTGAAGCTTTCTTT
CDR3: CASSLAPTGYNMNTEAFF

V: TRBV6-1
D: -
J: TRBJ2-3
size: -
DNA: TGTGCCAGCAGTGACGGCAGAGCTTTCACAGATACGCAGTATTTT
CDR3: CASSDGRAFTDTQYF

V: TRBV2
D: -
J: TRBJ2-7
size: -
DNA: TGTGCCAGCAGGGACACTTCGAGCTCCTACGAGCAGTACTTC
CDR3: CASRDTSSSYEQYF

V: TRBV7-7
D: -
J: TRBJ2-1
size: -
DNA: TGTGCTAGCAGCCAAACTCCTAGTGCGGGTGAGCAGTTCTTC
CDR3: CASSQTPSAGEQFF

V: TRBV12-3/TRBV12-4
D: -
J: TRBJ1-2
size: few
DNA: TGTGCCAGCACCAATCCCCCCCTCAGCCCCACCTTC
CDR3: CASTNPPLSPTF

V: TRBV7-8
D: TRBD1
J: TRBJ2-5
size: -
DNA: TGTGCCAGCAGCTTAGAGGGGGCGACCCCCTTCCCAGAGACCCAGTACTTC
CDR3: CASSLEGATPFPETQYF

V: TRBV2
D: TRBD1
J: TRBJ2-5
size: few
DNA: TGTGCCAGCAATGGACAGGGCGGGCAAGAGACCCAGTACTTC
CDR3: CASNGQGGQETQYF

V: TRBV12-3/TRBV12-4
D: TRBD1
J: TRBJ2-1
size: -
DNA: TGTGCCAGCAGTTTATATGGGACAGGGAACAATGAGCAGTTCTTC
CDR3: CASSLYGTGNNEQFF

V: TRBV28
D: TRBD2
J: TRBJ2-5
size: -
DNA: TGTGCCAGCAGTTTCACTAGCGGGGTGCAAGAGACCCAGTACTTC
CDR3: CASSFTSGVQETQYF

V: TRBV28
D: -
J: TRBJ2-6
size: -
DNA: TGTGCCAGCTGTTTGCAGGGTTGGCGTCAAGGTGGGGCCAACGTCCTGACTTTC
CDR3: CASCLQGWRQGGANVLTF

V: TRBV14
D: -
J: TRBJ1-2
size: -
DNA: TGTGCCGGCAGCCAACAATACGGGGATGGCTACACCTTC
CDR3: CAGSQQYGDGYTF

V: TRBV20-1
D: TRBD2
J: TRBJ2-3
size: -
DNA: TGCAGTGCTAGAGTTGAGGCGGGGGATACAGATACGCAGTATTTT
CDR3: CSARVEAGDTDTQYF

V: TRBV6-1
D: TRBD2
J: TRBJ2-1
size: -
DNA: TGTGCCAGCAGAAAGGAACTAGCGGGGGGGCCCTACAATGAGCAGTTCTTC
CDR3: CASRKELAGGPYNEQFF

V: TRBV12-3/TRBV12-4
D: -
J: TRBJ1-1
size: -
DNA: TGTGCCAGCAGTTTCTCCGGGTCTCGCAGTGAAGCTTTCTTT
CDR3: CASSFSGSRSEAFF

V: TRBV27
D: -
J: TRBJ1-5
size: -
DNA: TGTGTCAGCAGTGATCTTAATCAGCCCCAGCATTTT
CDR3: CVSSDLNQPQHF

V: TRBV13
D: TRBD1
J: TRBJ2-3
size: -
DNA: TGTGCCAGCAGCGTCTGGACAGGGGCCACAGGTACGCAGTATTTT
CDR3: CASSVWTGATGTQYF